Sequencing of this T cell receptor beta chain was carried out in a study of blood T cell repertoires in COVID-19. Study-level background: Researchers got acute and convalescent COVID-19 samples from the United States, Italy and Spain.

The CDR3 runs to 17 residues. Germline V CDR1 and CDR2: SGHRS, YFSETQ. The V segment lost 0 bases and the J segment 5 bases; nucleotides outside the gene matches: 9. Per the study methods: For nucleated cells, counts were estimated from reference gene primer amplification. Data came from immunoSEQ multiplex PCR; TCRdb stores just in-frame clones and leaves some out. V, J and clone size were drawn from that table, and D and trimming were deduced from the DNA. The sample holds more than 55,000 clones, around 83% seen once. This TCR was sampled from a woman aged 80 or older with acute or convalescent COVID-19. Material: peripheral blood. The chain couples TRBV5-1 to TRBJ2-1; 9 bases fit TRBD2. For the CDR3, the DNA is TGCGCCAGCAGCTTGGCCACGGCGGGGGGGCCTGACAATGAGCAGTTCTTC. The encoded protein is CASSLATAGGPDNEQFF.